Following are 14 T cell receptor beta chains from one sample sequenced in a study of cytomegalovirus exposure and HLA in healthy donors. Both 60 Vbeta primers and 13 Jbeta primers went into the PCR. Sequenced by immunoSEQ multiplex PCR; TCRdb stores in-frame clones only, minus some. The sample records about 62,000 clones, about 87% being singletons. The material sequenced was PBMCs. These receptor sequences come from a man aged 18-30 years in good health and CMV-seronegative.

The chain employs TRBV21-1 and TRBJ2-7; the table's D call, TRBD1, was not checked against the DNA. TRBV21-1 is deemed a pseudogene. The CDR3 length is 12 residues. CDR3 sequence reads: CASSLKRAQGDF. In DNA form, the CDR3 reads TGTGCCAGCAGCTTAAAACGGGCGCAGGGGGACTTC.

The V and J genes are TRBV27 and TRBJ1-1, with D unresolved. Trimming pared 2 bases from V and 1 base from J, leaving 11 bases between. The CDR3 contains 15 residues. Germline CDR1 reads MNHEY; CDR2 reads SMNVEV (reference sequence). The CDR3 nucleotides are TGTGCCAGCAGTTTAACCGTACTAAGGAACACTGAAGCTTTCTTT. Protein product: CASSLTVLRNTEAFF.

In regard to this clone: This CDR3 is also generated by other DNA sequences in the sample. Here the CDR3 DNA reads TGCGCCAGCAGCTTGGGACAGGATAATTCACCCCTCCACTTT. It codes for CASSLGQDNSPLHF. The genes are TRBV5-1 and TRBJ1-6; perhaps TRBD1 as D (6 bases). CDR1 SGHRS and CDR2 YFSETQ come from the germline V gene. CDR3 length equals 14 residues. V lost 0 bases to trimming and J lost 5 bases, with 6 bases between them.

V is TRBV2 and J is TRBJ2-1, with TRBD1 matching over 10 bases. The CDR3 consists of 16 residues. V was pared by 6 bases and J by 0 bases, with 5 bases of the junction left unmatched. Germline assignment: CDR1 SNHLY and CDR2 FYNNEI. The CDR3 DNA is TGTGCCAGCAGGGTCCGACAGGGGGCCTCCTACAATGAGCAGTTCTTC. Its protein is CASRVRQGASYNEQFF.

The rearrangement joins TRBV7-2 to TRBJ2-7, with 11 bases matching TRBD2. Unmatched junction bases numbered 12, after V lost 4 bases and J lost 4 bases. The CDR3 sequence is 17 residues long. CDR1 and CDR2 from the germline V gene are SGHTA and FQGNSA. The CDR3 loop is CASSSKKGTSGRYEQYF. CDR3 nucleotide sequence: TGTGCCAGCAGCTCCAAAAAAGGGACTAGCGGCCGATACGAGCAGTACTTC.

J is TRBJ2-1 and V is TRBV7-6; 8 bases line up with TRBD1. V lost 3 bases, J lost 0 bases, and 4 bases stayed unmatched. CDR3 size: 16 residues. CDR1 SGHVS and CDR2 FNYEAQ come from the germline V gene. Here the CDR3 reads CASSFPGGSSYNEQFF. CDR3 in DNA: TGTGCCAGCAGCTTCCCAGGGGGCAGCTCCTACAATGAGCAGTTCTTC.

The rearrangement joins TRBV19 to TRBJ2-3; 9 nucleotides match TRBD1. V shed 5 bases and J 0 bases; nucleotides not matched to a gene: 0. CDR3 length: 14 amino acids. CDR1 LNHDA and CDR2 SQIVND come from the germline V gene (reference sequence). The CDR3 DNA sequence: TGTGCCAGTAGTGGGACAGGGAGCACAGATACGCAGTATTTT. Protein: CASSGTGSTDTQYF.

V is TRBV6-1 and J is TRBJ1-5; 7 nucleotides line up with TRBD1. CDR1 is MNHNS and CDR2 is SASEGT in the germline V gene. V was clipped by 0 bases and J by 7 bases; unmatched bases: 6. This CDR3 has 15 amino acids. The CDR3 DNA sequence: TGTGCCAGCAGTGAAGCACCAGGGGGTGGGCAGCCCCAGCATTTT. This codes for CASSEAPGGGQPQHF.

This clone appeared once. The chain is built from TRBV19 and TRBJ1-1; 10 nucleotides align to TRBD1. Looked up from germline, CDR1 is LNHDA and CDR2 is SQIVND (reference sequence). This CDR3 is built from 15 residues. The V gene end was trimmed by 9 bases and the J gene end by 0 bases; junction bases not matched to a gene: 7. In nucleotides, the CDR3 is TGTGCCAGCACCGGGACAGGGGTTCTGAACACTGAAGCTTTCTTT. Residues: CASTGTGVLNTEAFF.

This sequence joins TRBV4-1 and TRBJ2-5; no definite D call. There are 14 residues in the CDR3. With 4 bases removed from V and 0 bases from J, the gap between germline ends came to 9 bases. CDR1 MGHRA and CDR2 YSYEKL come from the germline V gene. CDR3 protein: CASSPPLYQETQYF. Here the CDR3 DNA reads TGCGCCAGCAGCCCTCCACTCTACCAAGAGACCCAGTACTTC.

The chain combines TRBV11-3 with TRBJ2-5; 7 nucleotides align to TRBD2. CDR3 length: 15 residues. The germline gives CDR1 SGHNT, CDR2 YENEEA. V dropped 5 bases and J dropped 4; count of bases not matched to a gene: 10. CDR3 sequence: CASSLRGGYGETQYF. Here the CDR3 DNA reads TGTGCCAGCAGCCTCCGGGGAGGGTACGGAGAGACCCAGTACTTC.

The V and J genes are TRBV6-6 and TRBJ1-5, with 8 positions matching TRBD1. Germline V gene data show CDR1 as MNHNY and CDR2 as SVGAGI (reference sequence). The CDR3 length is 15 residues. Trimming at V came to 2 bases and at J to 2 bases, leaving 2 bases not matched to a gene. CDR3 region: CASSYPDRGNQPQHF. In DNA form, the CDR3 reads TGTGCCAGCAGTTACCCGGACAGGGGCAATCAGCCCCAGCATTTT.

The CDR3 region is CASSLVGSDEQYF. CDR3 DNA: TGTGCCAGCAGCTTGGTAGGGAGTGACGAGCAGTACTTC. The chain has TRBV5-6 and TRBJ2-7, with a possible D match to TRBD2 (5 bases). Germline CDR1 is SGHDT and CDR2 is YYEEEE. This CDR3 is built from 13 residues. With 0 bases removed from V and 5 bases from J, the gap between germline ends came to 9 bases.

This chain connects TRBV10-3 to TRBJ2-1; D may be TRBD2 (5 bases). CDR3 length: 15 residues. The V gene lost 3 bases and the J gene lost 7 bases, with 16 bases spanning the gap. Germline-derived CDR1 and CDR2 are ENHRY and SYGVKD. CDR3 bases: TGTGCCATCAGTGATTCAAAGGGCGAGGGTAATGAGCAGTTCTTC. Residues: CAISDSKGEGNEQFF.